What follows are 7 T cell receptor beta chains derived from one specimen sequenced in a study of shared clonotypes between healthy human individuals. TCRdb keeps only in-frame clones here, not all; method: immunoSEQ multiplex PCR. Here the sample spans about 1 million clones, about 76% being singletons. Sequencing was done on a sample of memory CD4+ T cells sorted from blood. The subset: CD45RA-negative fraction. The receptors were sampled from a man in his late teens or twenties in good health.

As to this clone: The same CDR3 is also encoded by other DNA sequences in this sample. This chain connects TRBV4-1 to TRBJ1-2, with D perhaps matching TRBD1 (5 bases). The CDR3 consists of 13 residues. V lost 1 base to trimming and J lost 4 bases, with 7 bases between them. Looked up from germline, CDR1 is MGHRA and CDR2 is YSYEKL. The CDR3, as DNA: TGCGCCAGCAGCCAAGCAGGGATCTATGGCTACACCTTC. This translates into CASSQAGIYGYTF.

This clone was detected a few times. This rearrangement joins TRBV4-3 to TRBJ2-5; no firm D call. The CDR3 is 14 residues long. Trimming pared 0 bases from V and 4 bases from J, leaving 9 bases between. The V gene's germline CDR1 is LGHNA and CDR2 YSLEER. CDR3 amino acids: CASSQDERRETQYF. CDR3 nucleotides: TGCGCCAGCAGCCAAGACGAGCGTAGAGAGACCCAGTACTTC.

This clone was counted a single time. The rearrangement uses TRBV2 and TRBJ2-3, with a tentative D call TRBD2 (7 bases). The CDR3 runs to 16 residues. V lost 4 bases and J 8 bases, leaving 22 bases between the germline ends. Germline CDR1 reads SNHLY; CDR2 reads FYNNEI. CDR3 protein: CASSGGSGKAGATQYF. The CDR3 DNA follows: TGTGCCAGCAGTGGAGGGAGCGGGAAAGCAGGGGCTACGCAGTATTTT.

The rearrangement uses TRBV9 and TRBJ2-3; 8 nucleotides match TRBD2. J lost 5 bases, V lost 6 bases, and 14 bases had no gene match. Per germline, CDR1 SGDLS and CDR2 YYNGEE. CDR3 length: 16 residues. CDR3 DNA: TGTGCCAGCAAGCGAGCGGCGGGGGGATCCGGAGATACGCAGTATTTT. It yields the protein CASKRAAGGSGDTQYF.

The genes are TRBV11-2 and TRBJ2-7, with 9 positions matching TRBD1. CDR1 and CDR2 (germline): SGHAT, FQNNGV. The CDR3 consists of 16 residues. V trimming: 0 bases; J trimming: 7 bases; junction bases outside the gene matches: 10. The CDR3 is CASSLESNRGQGEQYF. CDR3 nucleotides: TGTGCCAGCAGCTTAGAGTCAAACAGGGGGCAGGGGGAGCAGTACTTC.

This chain connects TRBV5-1 to TRBJ2-3; weak D call: TRBD2 (6 bases). There are 15 residues in the CDR3. The germline V gene has CDR1 SGHRS and CDR2 YFSETQ. The V end lost 4 bases, the J end lost 4 bases, and 16 bases lay between the germline ends. The CDR3 nucleotides read TGCGCCAGCAGCCAGGGACTTTCTAAGGCAGATACGCAGTATTTT. It translates to CASSQGLSKADTQYF.

This clone appeared a single time. This sequence joins TRBV5-1 and TRBJ2-1; TRBD1 matches 12 bases. CDR3 length: 15 amino acids. CDR1 SGHRS and CDR2 YFSETQ come from the germline V gene. The V segment lost 4 bases and the J segment 8 bases; nucleotides outside the gene matches: 7. This chain's CDR3 is CASSLGTGGFDEQFF. The CDR3 coding sequence is TGCGCCAGCAGCCTCGGGACAGGGGGCTTCGATGAGCAGTTCTTC.